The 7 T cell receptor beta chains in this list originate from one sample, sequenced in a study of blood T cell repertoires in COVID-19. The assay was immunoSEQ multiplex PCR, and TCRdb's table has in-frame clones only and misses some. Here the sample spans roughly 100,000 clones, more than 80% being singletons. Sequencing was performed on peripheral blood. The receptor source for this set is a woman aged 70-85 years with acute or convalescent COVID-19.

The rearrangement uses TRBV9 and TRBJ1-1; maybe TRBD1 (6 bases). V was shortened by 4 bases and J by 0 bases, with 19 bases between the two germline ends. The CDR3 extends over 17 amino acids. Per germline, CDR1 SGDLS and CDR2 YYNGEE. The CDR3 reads CASSPRGGGHLNTEAFF. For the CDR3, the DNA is TGTGCCAGCAGCCCCCGAGGGGGTGGACACCTGAACACTGAAGCTTTCTTT.

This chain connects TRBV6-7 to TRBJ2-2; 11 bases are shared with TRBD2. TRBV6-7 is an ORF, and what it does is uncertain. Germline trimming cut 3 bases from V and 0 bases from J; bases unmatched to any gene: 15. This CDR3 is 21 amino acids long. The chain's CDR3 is CASSYPLQLAGVLTNTGELFF. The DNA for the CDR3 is TGTGCCAGCAGTTATCCCCTTCAACTAGCGGGGGTCCTTACGAACACCGGGGAGCTGTTTTTT.

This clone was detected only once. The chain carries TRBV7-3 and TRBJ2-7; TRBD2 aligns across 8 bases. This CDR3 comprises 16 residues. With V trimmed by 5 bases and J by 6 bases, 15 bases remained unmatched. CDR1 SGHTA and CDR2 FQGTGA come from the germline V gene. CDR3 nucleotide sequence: TGTGCCAGCAGCCCAGGGGACGGGAGGGCCTCAGGCGAGCAGTACTTC. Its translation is CASSPGDGRASGEQYF.

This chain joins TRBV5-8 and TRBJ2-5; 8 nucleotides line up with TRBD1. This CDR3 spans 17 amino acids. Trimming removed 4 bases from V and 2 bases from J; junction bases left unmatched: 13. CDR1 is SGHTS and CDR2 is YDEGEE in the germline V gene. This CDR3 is CASSPAPGQVTQETQYF. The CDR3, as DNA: TGTGCCAGCAGCCCCGCCCCGGGACAGGTCACTCAAGAGACCCAGTACTTC.

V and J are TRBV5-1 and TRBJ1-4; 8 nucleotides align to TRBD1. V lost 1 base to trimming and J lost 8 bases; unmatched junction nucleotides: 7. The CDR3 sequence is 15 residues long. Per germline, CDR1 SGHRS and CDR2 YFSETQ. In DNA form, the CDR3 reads TGCGCCAGCAGCTTGTTCGGACAGGGATCCGAAAAACTGTTTTTT. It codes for CASSLFGQGSEKLFF.

In DNA, the CDR3 is TGTGCCAGCAGTGAACGAGAGACAGCCTACGAGCAGTACTTC. Protein product: CASSERETAYEQYF. J is TRBJ2-7 and V is TRBV2; maybe TRBD1 (5 bases). The germline V and J ends were trimmed by 2 bases and 2 bases, with 10 bases remaining between them. Germline CDR1 is SNHLY and CDR2 is FYNNEI. The CDR3 runs to 14 residues. The full variable domain, in which reference TRBV2 and TRBJ2-7 provide the parts outside the CDR3, is EPEVTQTPSHQVTQMGQEVILRCVPISNHLYFYWYRQILGQKVEFLVSFYNNEISEKSEIFDDQFSVERPDGSNFTLKIRSTKLEDSAMYFCASSERETAYEQYFGPGTRLTVT.

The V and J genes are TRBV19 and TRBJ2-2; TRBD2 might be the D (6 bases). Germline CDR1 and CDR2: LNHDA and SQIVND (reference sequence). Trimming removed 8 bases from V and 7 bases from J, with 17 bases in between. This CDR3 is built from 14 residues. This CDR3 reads CASRPGLTSGELFF. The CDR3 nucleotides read TGTGCCAGTCGACCGGGACTCACAAGCGGGGAGCTGTTTTTT.